The T cell receptor (beta chain) under discussion was sequenced for a study of cytomegalovirus exposure and HLA in healthy donors. The study's findings and limits: Reportedly, a later analysis found an Asian-associated ancestry cluster had fewer N-insertions than the roughly 700-donor mean. DRB1 showed the most TCR associations and HLA-C the fewest in a later analysis, as rates varied by HLA locus. When the data were analyzed later, several of the most significant clusters appeared to be linked to common viral pathogens. Rare sequences made up most TCRs, while some public TCRs were found in many donors.

V shed 4 bases, J shed 3 bases, and the junction held 2 bases outside the gene matches. There are 16 residues in the CDR3. Germline assignment: CDR1 SNHLY and CDR2 FYNNEI. Regarding this clone: Its antigen remains unidentified.

PCR involved 60 Vbeta and 13 Jbeta primers. Repertoires were generated with immunoSEQ multiplex PCR, while TCRdb's copy carries only in-frame clones and drops some. Of roughly 130,000 clones detected, about 73% appear once; the ten largest clones hold 5.8%. The chain combines TRBV2 with TRBJ2-4, with TRBD2 identical over 14 bases. Sequencing was done on a sample of PBMCs. The source of this sequence is a woman in her forties or fifties in good health and CMV-seropositive. CDR3 coding DNA: TGTGCCAGCAGTGGAGGGACTAGCGGGGGCAAAAACATTCAGTACTTC. Encoded protein: CASSGGTSGGKNIQYF.